This T cell receptor beta chain was observed in a study of cytomegalovirus exposure and HLA in healthy donors. Germline CDR1 and CDR2: LNHDA and SQIVND (reference sequence). The ends lost 6 bases at V and 4 bases at J; junction bases unmatched: 5. CDR3 length: 13 amino acids. Assay used: immunoSEQ multiplex PCR; TCRdb lists only in-frame clones, some missing. The sample shows 150,000 to 250,000 clones, around 80% of them seen only once. The sequenced sample consisted of PBMCs. The chain carries TRBV19 and TRBJ1-1; 7 positions agree with TRBD1. The sequence was obtained from a woman under 40 in good health and CMV-seronegative. The CDR3 DNA reads as TGTGCCAGTAGCACCGGGACAGTCACTGAAGCTTTCTTT. This sequence encodes CASSTGTVTEAFF.